This T cell receptor beta chain was retrieved from a study of blood T cell repertoires in COVID-19 (dated by TCRdb to 2020 to 2022). Study-level background: Samples covering the acute and convalescent phases of COVID-19 were provided by collaborators in the United States, Italy and Spain. The material from the prospective study consisted of cDNA or gDNA derived from T cells, B-cell-depleted T cells, or PBMCs. The dataset comprised deeply sampled blood TCRbeta repertoires from subjects exposed to, actively infected with, or recovered from COVID-19. The repertoires were released in a freely available public database intended as a resource for research on the immune response to SARS-CoV-2. Samples were obtained from the ongoing ImmuneRACE study (first 160 participants) and from over 1,000 subjects provided by 6 global collaborators. Sample metadata almost always included a de-identified subject ID, COVID-19 status, age in years and sex. Where available, HLA class I and class II types were taken from metadata supplied by the sample provider and were not determined by assay-based typing. Points the paper makes about the study in general: How much clinical and demographic metadata was included differed by source and by participant, and the metadata was provided uncurated.

Each collaborating institution followed its own protocols to collect whole blood in K2EDTA tubes. For TCRbeta analysis, collaborators shipped samples in one of three forms: frozen whole blood, isolated PBMCs, or DNA extracted from either of those sample types. TCRbeta CDR3 regions were amplified from genomic DNA using the immunoSEQ Assay, a bias-controlled multiplex PCR. As for the original processing: The number of nucleated cells in each sample was estimated by amplification of reference gene primers within the assay. Sequence reads were collapsed and filtered to measure the absolute abundance of every unique TCRbeta CDR3 rearrangement. For each sample, productive Simpson clonality was calculated as the square root of Simpson's diversity index across productive rearrangements. Not all clones reach the TCRdb copy of this immuneACCESS table, which keeps in-frame sequences only. Checked studies attribute under half of the gap to unresolved V genes and leave the rest unexplained. The V and J calls and the clone size are those of that table, but D and trimming were determined from the DNA. The sample records 150,000 or so clones, roughly 82% of which are singletons. The ten most abundant clones make up approximately 16% of the sample.

Note on this clone: Its antigen is currently not known. No clone much larger than this one lies a single base away; base qualities are absent.

Taken from cysteine to phenylalanine, the CDR3 has 16 residues. The entry retains the CDR3 DNA only, 48 bases that are in frame from base 1. Via the germline V gene, CDR1 is SGHVS and CDR2 FQNEAQ. Germline trimming amounts to 5 bases on V and 7 bases on J, with 14 as the count of junction bases outside the gene matches. The sample comprised peripheral blood. The chain is made from TRBV7-8 and TRBJ2-7; 10 bases in the middle match TRBD1. This sequence was found in a human donor with acute or convalescent COVID-19. The donor label of this sample is uncertain. The DNA sequence reads TGTGCCAGCAGCCCCCTCCCGGGACAGGGGTTTACGGAGCAGTACTTC. The translation is CASSPLPGQGFTEQYF.